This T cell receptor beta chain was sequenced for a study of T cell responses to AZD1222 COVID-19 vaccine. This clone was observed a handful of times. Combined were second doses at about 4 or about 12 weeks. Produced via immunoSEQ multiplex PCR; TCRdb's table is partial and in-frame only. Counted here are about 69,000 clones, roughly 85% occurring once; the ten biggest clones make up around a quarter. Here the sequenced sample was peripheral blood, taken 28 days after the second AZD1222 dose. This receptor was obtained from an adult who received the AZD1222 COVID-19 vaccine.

The CDR3 DNA reads as TGTGCCAGCAGCCAAGATTTTAAAGGGACCTATGGCTACACCTTC. As protein: CASSQDFKGTYGYTF. This chain uses TRBV4-2 with TRBJ1-2; tentatively, D is TRBD1 (5 bases). The CDR3 contains 15 residues. In germline, CDR1 is LGHNA, CDR2 YNFKEQ. V was pared by 0 bases and J by 4 bases, with 12 bases between.